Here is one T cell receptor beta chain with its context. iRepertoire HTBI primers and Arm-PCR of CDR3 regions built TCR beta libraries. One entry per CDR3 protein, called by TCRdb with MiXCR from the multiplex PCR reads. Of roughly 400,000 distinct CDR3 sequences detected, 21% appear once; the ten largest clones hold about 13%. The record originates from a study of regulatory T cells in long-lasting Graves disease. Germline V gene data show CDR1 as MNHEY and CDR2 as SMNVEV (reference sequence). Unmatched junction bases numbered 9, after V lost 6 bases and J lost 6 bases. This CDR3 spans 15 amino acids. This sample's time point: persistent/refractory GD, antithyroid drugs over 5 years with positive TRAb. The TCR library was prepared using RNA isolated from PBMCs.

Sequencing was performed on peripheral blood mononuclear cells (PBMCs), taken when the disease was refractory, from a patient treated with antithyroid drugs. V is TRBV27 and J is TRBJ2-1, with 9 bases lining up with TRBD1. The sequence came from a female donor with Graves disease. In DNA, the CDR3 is TGTGCCAGCAGAAGACCGGGACAGGGTGGCAATGAGCAGTTCTTC. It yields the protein CASRRPGQGGNEQFF.